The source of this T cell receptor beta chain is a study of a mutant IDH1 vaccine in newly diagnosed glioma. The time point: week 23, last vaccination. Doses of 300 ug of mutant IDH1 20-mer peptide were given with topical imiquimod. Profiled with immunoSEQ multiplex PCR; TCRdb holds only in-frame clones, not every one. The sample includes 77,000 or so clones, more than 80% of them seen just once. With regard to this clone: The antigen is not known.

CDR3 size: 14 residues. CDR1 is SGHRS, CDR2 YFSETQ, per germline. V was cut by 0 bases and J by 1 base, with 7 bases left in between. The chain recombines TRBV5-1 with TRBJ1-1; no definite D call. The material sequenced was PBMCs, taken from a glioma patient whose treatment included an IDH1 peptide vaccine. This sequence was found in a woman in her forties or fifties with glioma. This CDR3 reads CASSLGQANTEAFF. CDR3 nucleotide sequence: TGCGCCAGCAGCTTGGGGCAGGCGAACACTGAAGCTTTCTTT. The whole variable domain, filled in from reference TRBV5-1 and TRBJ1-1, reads KAGVTQTPRYLIKTRGQQVTLSCSPISGHRSVSWYQQTPGQGLQFLFEYFSETQRNKGNFPGRFSGRQFSNSRSEMNVSTLELGDSALYLCASSLGQANTEAFFGQGTRLTVV.